What follows are 19 T cell receptor beta chains derived from one specimen sequenced in a study of radiotherapy plus CTLA-4 blockade in lung cancer. Using immunoSEQ multiplex PCR, the repertoire was profiled, and TCRdb retains in-frame clones only, with some absent. The sample yields about 97,000 clones, roughly 74% seen once. The source was peripheral blood, collected from a patient treated with radiotherapy plus ipilimumab. The receptors were gathered from a human donor with non-small cell lung cancer who had a partial response to radiotherapy plus ipilimumab. Some clones in this sample may be carry-over from other donors' samples.

This chain links TRBV4-2 with TRBJ2-1; 11 bases are a match to TRBD2. The CDR3 contains 16 residues. Trimming took 1 base from V and 8 from J; bases not matched to a gene: 7. Germline lookup yields CDR1 LGHNA and CDR2 YNFKEQ. This CDR3 is CASSQVSGGARHEQFF. The CDR3 DNA sequence: TGTGCCAGCAGCCAAGTTAGCGGGGGGGCCAGGCATGAGCAGTTCTTC.

CDR3 amino acids: CASSISGVNEKLFF. The DNA of the CDR3 is TGTGCCAGTAGTATTTCGGGGGTCAACGAAAAACTGTTTTTT. J is TRBJ1-4 and V is TRBV19, with D possibly being TRBD1 (5 bases). This CDR3 is 14 amino acids long. Trimming took off 3 bases at V and 8 bases at J, with 13 bases between the two ends. The germline gives CDR1 LNHDA, CDR2 SQIVND (reference sequence).

The chain has TRBV2 and TRBJ1-4; possibly TRBD1 for D (5 bases). V was shortened by 6 bases and J by 6 bases, with 14 bases between the two germline ends. CDR3 length: 14 amino acids. Germline lookup yields CDR1 SNHLY and CDR2 FYNNEI. CDR3 sequence: CASRTGDSYEKLFF. CDR3 in DNA: TGTGCCAGCAGGACGGGCGACAGCTATGAAAAACTGTTTTTT.

This CDR3 reads CASSPPVGGNEQFF. DNA of the CDR3: TGTGCCAGCTCACCGCCCGTAGGGGGCAATGAGCAGTTCTTC. This chain connects TRBV18 to TRBJ2-1; TRBD1 is a possible D gene (6 bases). The germline CDR1 and CDR2 sequences are KGHSH and LQKENI. V lost 3 bases and J lost 6, with 12 bases in between. There are 14 residues in the CDR3.

This clone was recorded a few times. The rearrangement uses TRBV4-3 and TRBJ2-2; D is undetermined. Trimming took off 2 bases at V and 1 base at J, with 11 bases between the two ends. Germline CDR1 is LGHNA and CDR2 is YSLEER. This CDR3 is 16 amino acids long. The CDR3 sequence: CASSQPDFLNTGELFF. The DNA for the CDR3 is TGCGCCAGCAGCCAACCAGACTTCCTGAACACCGGGGAGCTGTTTTTT.

The chain has TRBV2 and TRBJ1-5, with TRBD1 matching over 8 bases. Germline trimming cut 8 bases from V and 5 bases from J; bases unmatched to any gene: 11. Germline V gene lookup returns CDR1 SNHLY and CDR2 FYNNEI. The CDR3 runs to 15 residues. The CDR3 loop is CASDPQGAADQPQHF. The CDR3 DNA reads TGTGCCAGCGACCCTCAGGGGGCGGCGGATCAGCCCCAGCATTTT.

The table lists this clone with a count of one. J is TRBJ1-1 and V is TRBV19; 7 bases line up with TRBD1. This CDR3 spans 14 amino acids. Germline assignment: CDR1 LNHDA and CDR2 SQIVND (reference sequence). V was clipped by 6 bases and J by 0 bases; unmatched bases: 4. The CDR3 here is CASRVQGMNTEAFF. The CDR3 DNA follows: TGTGCCAGTAGGGTACAGGGGATGAACACTGAAGCTTTCTTT.

The chain recombines TRBV6-6 with TRBJ1-5; tentative D call: TRBD1 (6 bases). V dropped 5 bases and J dropped 0 bases, with 11 bases sitting between them. This CDR3 is built from 15 residues. Per the germline V gene, CDR1 is MNHNY and CDR2 is SVGAGI (reference sequence). The CDR3 nucleotides read TGTGCCAGCAGTGGACAGACTTATAGCAATCAGCCCCAGCATTTT. It specifies CASSGQTYSNQPQHF.

This clone was seen only once. The J gene is TRBJ1-5, the V gene TRBV28; D is uncertain. The CDR3 consists of 13 residues. V lost 8 bases and J lost 0, with 8 bases in between. In germline, CDR1 is MDHEN, CDR2 SYDVKM. This CDR3 is CASRPDSNQPQHF. CDR3 bases: TGTGCCAGCCGTCCAGATAGCAATCAGCCCCAGCATTTT.

The V and J genes are TRBV4-1 and TRBJ1-2; TRBD1 agrees at 8 bases. Trimming at V came to 4 bases and at J to 4 bases, leaving 11 bases not matched to a gene. Germline V gene lookup returns CDR1 MGHRA and CDR2 YSYEKL. There are 16 residues in the CDR3. The DNA for the CDR3 is TGCGCCAGCAGCCCCAGAGCGACAGGGGACCTCTATGGCTACACCTTC. Protein: CASSPRATGDLYGYTF.

This chain uses TRBV20-1 with TRBJ1-1, with no clear D. The CDR3 sequence is 11 residues long. CDR1 is DFQATT, CDR2 SNEGSKA, per germline (reference sequence). Trimming took 7 bases from V and 4 from J, leaving 10 bases between them. This chain's CDR3 is CSVVRGTEAFF. CDR3 bases: TGCAGTGTAGTGAGAGGCACTGAAGCTTTCTTT.

This clone was recorded at least ten times. The rearrangement uses TRBV9 and TRBJ1-2; 10 bases are a match to TRBD1. CDR3 length equals 16 residues. V lost 6 bases and J lost 2; bases outside the gene matches: 10. CDR1 and CDR2 (germline): SGDLS, YYNGEE. As DNA, the CDR3 is TGTGCCAGCACCCCGGGACAGGGGAGAAGAAACTATGGCTACACCTTC. Translation gives CASTPGQGRRNYGYTF.

The chain recombines TRBV9 with TRBJ2-1, with a possible D match to TRBD2 (5 bases). Germline V gene data show CDR1 as SGDLS and CDR2 as YYNGEE. The CDR3 has 11 residues. V was cut by 1 base and J by 15 bases, with 11 bases left in between. The DNA of the CDR3 is TGTGCCAGCAGCGTAAGGAGGCTGCGGTTCTTC. Translated, it gives CASSVRRLRFF. Full variable domain (remainder filled in from reference TRBV9 and TRBJ2-1): DSGVTQTPKHLITATGQRVTLRCSPRSGDLSVYWYQQSLDQGLQFLIQYYNGEERAKGNILERFSAQQFPDLHSELNLSSLELGDSALYFCASSVRRLRFFGPGTRLTVL.

A few counts support this clone. This chain connects TRBV11-2 to TRBJ2-1; D is perhaps TRBD2 (6 bases). The V gene's germline CDR1 is SGHAT and CDR2 FQNNGV. V shed 1 base and J shed 12 bases, with 13 bases lying between them. The CDR3 consists of 13 residues. The CDR3 DNA reads TGTGCCAGCAGCTTAGGGCCAGGAGGGGCGCAGTTCTTC. Its protein product is CASSLGPGGAQFF.

This clone has more than one count but fewer than ten. The chain carries TRBV18 and TRBJ1-6; D possibly corresponds to TRBD1 (6 bases). V was shortened by 5 bases and J by 9 bases, with 23 bases between the two germline ends. The CDR3 has 17 amino acids. Germline V gene data show CDR1 as KGHSH and CDR2 as LQKENI. This CDR3 reads CASSENPTGPLGSPLHF. CDR3 sequence (DNA): TGTGCCAGCTCAGAAAACCCGACAGGACCCTTAGGTTCACCCCTCCACTTT.

The chain is built from TRBV10-3 and TRBJ2-7; D possibly corresponds to TRBD2 (7 bases). Trimming removed 4 bases from V and 5 bases from J, with 24 bases in between. This CDR3 contains 17 residues. Germline loops: CDR1 ENHRY, CDR2 SYGVKD. This CDR3 is CAISGNPAGAPGHEQYF. CDR3 DNA: TGTGCCATCAGTGGTAACCCGGCGGGGGCCCCCGGGCACGAGCAGTACTTC.

This clone was counted between two and nine times. V is TRBV23-1 and J is TRBJ2-4, with D perhaps TRBD2 (6 bases). TRBV23-1 is marked as an open reading frame, function uncertain. The V and J ends lost 7 bases and 0 bases respectively, with 22 bases between them. The CDR3 contains 18 residues. The CDR3 coding sequence is TGCGCCAGCACTACAATCGGAGGCGGGACGAGAGCCAAAAACATTCAGTACTTC. Translating it yields CASTTIGGGTRAKNIQYF.

The genes are TRBV5-1 and TRBJ2-7; TRBD2 matches at 8 bases. The CDR3 runs to 14 residues. J was trimmed by 2 bases and V by 3 bases; bases with no gene match: 4. Germline V CDR1 and CDR2: SGHRS, YFSETQ. Here the CDR3 DNA reads TGCGCCAGCAGCTCACTAGCGGCCCCCTACGAGCAGTACTTC. The encoded protein is CASSSLAAPYEQYF.

This clone was detected only once. The chain has TRBV30 and TRBJ1-6; D gene uncertain. Trimming cost V 4 bases and J 4 bases, with 8 bases left between them. The CDR3 extends over 13 amino acids. The germline CDR1 and CDR2 sequences are GTSNPN and SVGIG (reference sequence). CDR3 sequence: CAWNVDYNSPLHF. The CDR3, as DNA: TGTGCCTGGAACGTAGATTATAATTCACCCCTCCACTTT.